This is a list of T cell receptor beta chains from one sample in a study of blood T cells in healthy people across ages. MiXCR, run by TCRdb on the 5' RACE reads, gives a single entry per CDR3 protein. The data show roughly 830,000 distinct CDR3 sequences, with 55% to 65% seen just once and around a quarter held by the top ten. What was sequenced was blood. The receptors were sampled from a man younger than 45 in good health. CDR3s include the opening cysteine and the closing phenylalanine or tryptophan. Fields, in order: D gene, J gene, clone size, V gene, CDR3 protein, CDR3 DNA. D genes are given only for firm matches. Not all rows give a size; the values are once, few, many and, for expanded clones, a class.

NA,TRBJ1-2,few,TRBV6-2/TRBV6-3,CASRPGSQGYTF,TGTGCCAGCAGGCCGGGCTCCCAAGGCTACACCTTC
TRBD2,TRBJ2-5,NA,TRBV7-2,CASRRTSSGGGGETQYF,TGTGCCAGCAGGAGGACCTCTAGCGGGGGTGGGGGAGAGACCCAGTACTTC
NA,TRBJ2-1,NA,TRBV7-3,CASSPDRYYNEQFF,TGTGCCAGCAGCCCAGACAGGTATTACAATGAGCAGTTCTTC
NA,TRBJ2-7,NA,TRBV9,CASSVDGSSFYEQYF,TGTGCCAGCAGCGTAGACGGATCATCCTTCTATGAGCAGTACTTC
NA,TRBJ1-6,NA,TRBV12-3/TRBV12-4,CASSSCHPSSYNSPLHF,TGTGCCAGCAGTTCCTGTCACCCTAGCTCCTATAATTCACCCCTCCACTTT
NA,TRBJ1-5,NA,TRBV20-1,CSAIQSSNQSQHF,TGCAGTGCTATTCAATCGAGCAATCAGTCCCAGCATTTT
NA,TRBJ2-5,few,TRBV3-1,CASSQAGTETQYF,TGTGCCAGCAGCCAGGCCGGGACAGAGACCCAGTACTTC
TRBD2,TRBJ2-1,few,TRBV29-1,CSVEVPSGGLIWEQFF,TGCAGCGTTGAGGTGCCTAGCGGGGGATTGATCTGGGAGCAGTTCTTC
NA,TRBJ1-1,NA,TRBV28,CASTLSDMNTEAFF,TGTGCCAGCACCTTGAGTGACATGAACACTGAAGCTTTCTTT
NA,TRBJ2-5,NA,TRBV29-1,CSVGRGSRETQYF,TGCAGCGTTGGCAGGGGAAGTCGAGAGACCCAGTACTTC
NA,TRBJ2-4,few,TRBV12-3/TRBV12-4,CASSALCGQYF,TGTGCCAGCAGTGCCCTCTGTGGGCAGTACTTC